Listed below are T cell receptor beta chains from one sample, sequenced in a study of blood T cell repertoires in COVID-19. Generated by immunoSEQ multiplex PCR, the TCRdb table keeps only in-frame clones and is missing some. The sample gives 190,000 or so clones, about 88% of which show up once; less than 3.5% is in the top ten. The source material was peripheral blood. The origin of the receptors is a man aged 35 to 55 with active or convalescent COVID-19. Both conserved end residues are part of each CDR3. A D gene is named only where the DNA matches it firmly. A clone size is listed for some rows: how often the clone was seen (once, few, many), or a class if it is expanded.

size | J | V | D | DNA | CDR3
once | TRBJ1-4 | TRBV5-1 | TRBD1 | TGCGCCAGCAGCTTGACGGACAGGGTTAATGAAAAACTGTTTTTT | CASSLTDRVNEKLFF
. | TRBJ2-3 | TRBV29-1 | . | TGCAGCGTTGAAGTTGTCGGGTCTAGCACAGATACGCAGTATTTT | CSVEVVGSSTDTQYF
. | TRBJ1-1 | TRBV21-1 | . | TGTGCCAGCAGCACCCCGGCCCTGGAGGTGACTGAAGCTTTCTTT | CASSTPALEVTEAFF
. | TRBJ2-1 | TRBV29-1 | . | TGCAGCGTTGAAGATAACTACAATGAGCAGTTCTTC | CSVEDNYNEQFF
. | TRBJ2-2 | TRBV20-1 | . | TGCAGTGCTATCCGGGACGGGGAGCTGTTTTTT | CSAIRDGELFF
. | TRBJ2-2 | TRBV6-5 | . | TGTGCCAGCAAGACCGGAGCCGGGGAGCTGTTTTTT | CASKTGAGELFF
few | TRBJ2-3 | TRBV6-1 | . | TGTGCCAGCAGTGAAGGGAGGTTGGATACGCAGTATTTT | CASSEGRLDTQYF
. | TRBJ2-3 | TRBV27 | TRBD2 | TGTGCCAGCGGAACACTAGCGGGGTTTGGCACAGATACGCAGTATTTT | CASGTLAGFGTDTQYF
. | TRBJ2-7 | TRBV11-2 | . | TGTGCCAGCAGCTTAAGGCGGTCGGCCTACGAGCAGTACTTC | CASSLRRSAYEQYF
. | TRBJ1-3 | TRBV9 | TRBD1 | TGTGCCAGCAGCCCTCACTCGGGGGACAGGGGCCGATCGGGAAACACCATATATTTT | CASSPHSGDRGRSGNTIYF
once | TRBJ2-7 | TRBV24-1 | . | TGTGCCACCAGTGACAACCAGGGGTACGAGCAGTACTTC | CATSDNQGYEQYF
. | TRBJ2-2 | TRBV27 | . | TGTGCCAGCATACAAGACAGGTCGACCGGGGAGCTGTTTTTT | CASIQDRSTGELFF
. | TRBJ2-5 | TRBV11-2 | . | TGTGCCAGCAGCTTAGGACAGTCGTCCCTCCAAGAGACCCAGTACTTC | CASSLGQSSLQETQYF
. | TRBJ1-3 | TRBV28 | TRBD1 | TGTGCCAGCAGTCGGACAGGGTCTGGAAACACCATATATTTT | CASSRTGSGNTIYF
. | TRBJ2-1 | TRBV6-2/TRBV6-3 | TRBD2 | TGTGCCAGCAGTTACGGCGGGGGGCTACCCAATGAGCAGTTCTTC | CASSYGGGLPNEQFF
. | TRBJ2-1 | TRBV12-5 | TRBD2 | TGTGCTAGTGGTTCCGGGGGGGCCTATGAGCAGTTCTTC | CASGSGGAYEQFF
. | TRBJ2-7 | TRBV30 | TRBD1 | TGTGCCTGGACCCCGGGACAGGGGTTCTACGAGCAGTACTTC | CAWTPGQGFYEQYF
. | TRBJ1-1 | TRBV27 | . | TGTGCCAGCAGTCCCCTAGAACCAATTGGCAACACTGAAGCTTTCTTT | CASSPLEPIGNTEAFF
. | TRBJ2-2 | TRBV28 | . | TGTGCCAGCCGAGGGGGTACCCAAACCGGGGAGCTGTTTTTT | CASRGGTQTGELFF
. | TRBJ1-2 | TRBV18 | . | TGTGCCAGCTCACCTCGGGGTGATGGCTACACCTTC | CASSPRGDGYTF
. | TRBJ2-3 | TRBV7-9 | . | TGTGCCAGCAGCCCTCGCGCCGGGGGTTACTCTAGCACAGATACGCAGTATTTT | CASSPRAGGYSSTDTQYF
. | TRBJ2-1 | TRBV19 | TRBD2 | TGTGCCAGTAGTATGCCTAGCGGGGGGCTTTACAATGAGCAGTTCTTC | CASSMPSGGLYNEQFF
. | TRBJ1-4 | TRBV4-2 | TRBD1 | TGTGCCAGCAGCCAAGAGGTCGGACAGGGGTGGGAAAAACTGTTTTTT | CASSQEVGQGWEKLFF
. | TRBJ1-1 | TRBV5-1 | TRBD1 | TGCGCCAGCAGCCTAACCGGGACAGACCGAATTGAAGCTTTCTTT | CASSLTGTDRIEAFF
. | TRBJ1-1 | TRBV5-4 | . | TGTGCCAGCACCTCACAGGGAATAGACACTGAAGCTTTCTTT | CASTSQGIDTEAFF
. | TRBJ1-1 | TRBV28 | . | TGTGCCAGCAGTTTGGCGGGGTTTCAGGGTACTGAAGCTTTCTTT | CASSLAGFQGTEAFF
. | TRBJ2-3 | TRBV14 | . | TGTGCCAGCAGCCAAGATCCTGGGGGCAGGTGGCCAGATACGCAGTATTTT | CASSQDPGGRWPDTQYF
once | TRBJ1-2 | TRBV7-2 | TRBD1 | TGTGCCAGCAGTGGACAGGGAAACTATGGCTACACCTTC | CASSGQGNYGYTF
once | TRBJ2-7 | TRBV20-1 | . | TGCAGTGCTAAAGAGGGCAGAGAGCAGTACTTC | CSAKEGREQYF
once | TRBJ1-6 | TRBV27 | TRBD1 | TGTGCCAGCAGTTCCCTACAGGGGCTCACCAATTCACCCCTCCACTTT | CASSSLQGLTNSPLHF
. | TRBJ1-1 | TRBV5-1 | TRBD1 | TGCGCCAGCAGTCAGGGACAGGGGGAGGTTGAAGCTTTCTTT | CASSQGQGEVEAFF
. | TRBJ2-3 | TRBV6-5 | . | TGTGCCAGCAGCCCGGGCGGGGGCCGAGGAGATACGCAGTATTTT | CASSPGGGRGDTQYF
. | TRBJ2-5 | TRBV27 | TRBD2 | TGTGCCAGCAGCTCAGCGGGGGGGCTGGAGACCCAGTACTTC | CASSSAGGLETQYF
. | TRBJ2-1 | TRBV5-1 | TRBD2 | TGCGCCAGCAGCCGGACTAGCGGCTACAATGAGCAGTTCTTC | CASSRTSGYNEQFF
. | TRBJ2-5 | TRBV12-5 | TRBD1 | TGTGCTAGTGGTTTGACAGGGGCGGACGAGACCCAGTACTTC | CASGLTGADETQYF
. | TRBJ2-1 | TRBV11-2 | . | TGTGCCAGCAGTCGACGGACGGGGGATTCCTACAATGAGCAGTTCTTC | CASSRRTGDSYNEQFF
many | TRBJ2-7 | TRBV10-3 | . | TGTGCCATCAGTGAGGGGGGGGGACAACCTACGAAGCAGTACTTC | CAISEGGGQPTKQYF
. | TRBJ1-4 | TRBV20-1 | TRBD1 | TGCAGTGCTACCACAGGGGGAAAACTGTTTTTT | CSATTGGKLFF
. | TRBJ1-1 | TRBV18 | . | TGTGCCAGCTCACAATTACGGGACAAGAACACTGAAGCTTTCTTT | CASSQLRDKNTEAFF
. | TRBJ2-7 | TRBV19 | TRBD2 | TGTGCCAGTAGTCCACTTGCGCGGGGGGTCTCCTACGAGCAGTACTTC | CASSPLARGVSYEQYF
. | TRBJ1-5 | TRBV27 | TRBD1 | TGTGCCAGCAGAAATACAGGGGTGGGTCAGCCCCAGCATTTT | CASRNTGVGQPQHF
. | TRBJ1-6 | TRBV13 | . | TGTGCCAGCAGCTTAAACAGGGAACGGTCACCCCTCCACTTT | CASSLNRERSPLHF
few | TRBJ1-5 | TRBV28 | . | TGTGCCAGCAGTACCGGGACAACAAGCAATCAGCCCCAGCATTTT | CASSTGTTSNQPQHF
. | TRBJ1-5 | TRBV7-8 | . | TGTGCCAGCAGCTTAGCTGCCAGGAGCAATCAGCCCCAGCATTTT | CASSLAARSNQPQHF
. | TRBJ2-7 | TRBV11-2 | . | TGTGCCAGCAGCTTAGATCTAGGCAGCTCCTACGAGCAGTACTTC | CASSLDLGSSYEQYF
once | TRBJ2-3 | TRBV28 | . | TGTGCCAGCAGTTTATCAGGGGCCACAGATACGCAGTATTTT | CASSLSGATDTQYF
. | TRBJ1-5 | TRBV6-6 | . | TGTGCCAGCGAGAATCGGAGGGATCAGCCCCAGCATTTT | CASENRRDQPQHF
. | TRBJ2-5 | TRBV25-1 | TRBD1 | TGTGCCAGCAGTGAGCAGGGGGGTGGACAGGGCCGAGGGGAGACCCAGTACTTC | CASSEQGGGQGRGETQYF
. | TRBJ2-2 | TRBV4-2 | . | TGTGCCAGCAGCCAAACACAGGGCACCGGGGAGCTGTTTTTT | CASSQTQGTGELFF
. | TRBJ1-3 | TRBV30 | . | TGTGCCTGGAGTGTACCCCATCGTACGGGGATAAACACCATATATTTT | CAWSVPHRTGINTIYF
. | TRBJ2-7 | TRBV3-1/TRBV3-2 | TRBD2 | TGTGCCAGCAGCCGCCCAGCTAGCGGGGTCTACGAGCAGTACTTC | CASSRPASGVYEQYF
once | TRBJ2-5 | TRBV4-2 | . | TGTGCCAGCAGCCAAGATAACTTCCCGAGGGAGACCCAGTACTTC | CASSQDNFPRETQYF
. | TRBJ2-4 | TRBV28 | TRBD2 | TGTGCCAGCAGGATAGCGGGGGGTTTGCCAAACATTCAGTACTTC | CASRIAGGLPNIQYF
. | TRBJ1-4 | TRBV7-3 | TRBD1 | TGTGCCAGCAGCTTACAGGGGGCAGAAGAAAAACTGTTTTTT | CASSLQGAEEKLFF
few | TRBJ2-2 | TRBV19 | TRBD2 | TGTGCCAGTAAGACTAGCCGCGCTCGTAACACCGGGGAGCTGTTTTTT | CASKTSRARNTGELFF